This TCR beta chain was found in a study of blood T cell repertoires in COVID-19. Turning to the study itself: PBMCs, B-cell-depleted T cells, or T cells provided the cDNA or gDNA that made up the material.

The J segment lost 6 bases and the V segment lost 1 base, leaving 8 bases of the junction unmatched. CDR1 is GTSNPN and CDR2 is SVGIG in the germline V gene (reference sequence). The CDR3 is 17 residues long. Authors' methods: Amplified reference gene primers provided the basis for estimating nucleated cell counts. Using immunoSEQ multiplex PCR, the repertoire was profiled, and TCRdb retains in-frame clones only, with some absent. V, J and clone size were drawn from that table, and D and trimming were deduced from the DNA. The sample records 100,000 to 120,000 clones, 70% to 90% being singletons. V usage is TRBV30 and J usage is TRBJ2-1; the match to TRBD2 covers 14 bases. The sample was peripheral blood. The receptor was isolated from a woman aged 50 to 65 with acute or convalescent COVID-19. The CDR3 protein is CAWSGPGTSGRGNEQFF. The CDR3 bases are TGTGCCTGGAGTGGGCCCGGGACTAGCGGGAGAGGCAATGAGCAGTTCTTC. The variable domain in full, with the rest retrieved from reference TRBV30 and TRBJ2-1, is SQTIHQWPATLVQPVGSPLSLECTVEGTSNPNLYWYRQAAGRGLQLLFYSVGIGQISSEVPQNLSASRPQDRQFILSSKKLLLSDSGFYLCAWSGPGTSGRGNEQFFGPGTRLTVL.